This T cell receptor beta chain is drawn from a study of identical twins. The germline V and J ends were trimmed by 0 bases and 0 bases, with 9 bases remaining between them. This CDR3 comprises 15 residues. Germline CDR1 is LGHNA and CDR2 is YNFKEQ. Template switching (which added a universal primer site) was used, and cDNA carried unique molecular identifiers. Via MiXCR, TCRdb re-called the 5' RACE reads, giving one row per CDR3 protein. There are around 570,000 distinct CDR3 sequences in the sample; more than 9% occur only once, and roughly 3.2% lies in the top ten. There are many counts of this clonotype. Antigen: not known. Study-wide findings and caveats: In cord blood, abundant beta clonotypes had fewer insertions; memory showed no trend. Analyses of zero insertions could be partly confounded by invariant MAIT and iNKT cells. Rather than following the same donors, the conclusions depended on cross-sectional statistical analysis.

The data were also submitted as part of a second study, on yellow fever vaccine responses in identical twins.

V is TRBV4-2 and J is TRBJ2-7; a weak D match, TRBD2 (6 bases). The receptor was isolated from a woman younger than 30 in good health. Material for sequencing was PBMCs. The CDR3 protein is CASSQEEGSSYEQYF. CDR3 bases: TGTGCCAGCAGCCAAGAGGAGGGGAGCTCCTACGAGCAGTACTTC.